These T cell receptor beta chains were read from a single sample in a study of cytomegalovirus exposure and HLA in healthy donors. Method: immunoSEQ multiplex PCR; TCRdb's copy keeps in-frame clones and lacks some. The table shows roughly 100,000 clones, with 10% occurring only once. Material: PBMCs. All receptors come from a man aged 40-55 years in good health and CMV-seropositive. Both conserved end residues are part of each CDR3. Fields, in order: D gene, V gene, J gene, clone size, CDR3 protein, CDR3 DNA. A D gene is named only where the DNA matches it firmly. The listing skips clone size in some rows; elsewhere it reads once, few, many or a size class.

>TRBD1|TRBV2|TRBJ1-5|NA
CASTPGQGNQPQHF
TGTGCCAGCACTCCGGGACAGGGTAATCAGCCCCAGCATTTT
>NA|TRBV6-5|TRBJ1-1|few
CASSYLGSYTEAFF
TGTGCCAGCAGTTACTTGGGGAGTTACACTGAAGCTTTCTTT
>TRBD2|TRBV28|TRBJ2-4|once
CASSVGTSGGNERIQYF
TGTGCCAGCAGTGTGGGAACTAGCGGAGGGAACGAACGCATTCAGTACTTC
>NA|TRBV4-2|TRBJ1-2|NA
CASSQGRTSYGYTF
TGTGCCAGCAGCCAAGGCAGAACCTCCTATGGCTACACCTTC
>NA|TRBV7-6|TRBJ2-3|few
CASSPRVGSTDTQYF
TGTGCCAGCAGCCCGCGGGTAGGCAGCACAGATACGCAGTATTTT
>NA|TRBV2|TRBJ1-1|few
CASRDNLNTEAFF
TGTGCCAGCAGAGACAACTTGAACACTGAAGCTTTCTTT
>TRBD2|TRBV9|TRBJ2-3|few
CASSMGLDTDTQYF
TGTGCCAGCAGCATGGGACTAGATACAGATACGCAGTATTTT
>TRBD2|TRBV4-1|TRBJ2-7|NA
CASSHTGSGRSGDEQYF
TGCGCCAGCAGCCACACGGGTAGCGGGAGGTCAGGGGACGAGCAGTACTTC
>NA|TRBV19|TRBJ1-5|NA
CASSIAPGTKGSNQPQHF
TGTGCCAGTAGTATAGCCCCAGGTACCAAAGGTAGCAATCAGCCCCAGCATTTT
>NA|TRBV29-1|TRBJ1-1|few
CSVLRTEEAFF
TGCAGCGTTCTTAGGACAGAAGAAGCTTTCTTT
>NA|TRBV11-2|TRBJ2-7|many
CASSLAGQNEQYF
TGTGCCAGCAGCTTAGCTGGACAGAACGAGCAGTACTTC
>NA|TRBV19|TRBJ2-6|NA
CASSQGYSGANVLTF
TGTGCCAGTAGTCAGGGGTACTCTGGGGCCAACGTCCTGACTTTC
>TRBD2|TRBV7-6|TRBJ2-2|NA
CASRASGIAGELFF
TGTGCCAGCAGGGCGAGCGGGATTGCCGGGGAGCTGTTTTTT
>NA|TRBV9|TRBJ2-5|NA
CASSANSGLQETQYF
TGTGCCAGCAGCGCGAACAGCGGTTTACAAGAGACCCAGTACTTC
>NA|TRBV6-5|TRBJ2-2|NA
CASSYFDADTGELFF
TGTGCCAGCAGTTACTTTGACGCGGATACCGGGGAGCTGTTTTTT
>TRBD1|TRBV20-1|TRBJ1-2|NA
CSVADRIPTF
TGCAGTGTCGCGGACAGGATTCCTACCTTC
>NA|TRBV25-1|TRBJ1-5|few
CASSPAGGDQPQHF
TGTGCCAGCAGCCCGGCGGGGGGTGATCAGCCCCAGCATTTT
>NA|TRBV13|TRBJ2-1|few
CASSLGLANEQFF
TGTGCCAGCAGCTTAGGCCTAGCTAACGAGCAGTTCTTC
>NA|TRBV28|TRBJ1-1|few
CASSPSGGSTEAFF
TGTGCCAGCAGCCCCTCGGGGGGCTCCACTGAAGCTTTCTTT
>TRBD1|TRBV30|TRBJ1-2|NA
CAWSKQGTFNYGYTF
TGTGCCTGGAGTAAACAGGGGACCTTTAACTATGGCTACACCTTC
>NA|TRBV5-6|TRBJ2-7|few
CASSSGWGRYEQYF
TGTGCCAGCAGCTCCGGGTGGGGCAGGTACGAGCAGTACTTC
>NA|TRBV6-1|TRBJ2-7|few
CASSEEGGQYF
TGTGCCAGCAGTGAAGAAGGGGGGCAGTACTTC
>TRBD2|TRBV6-5|TRBJ2-5|few
CASSSPTSGRGETQYF
TGTGCCAGCAGTTCTCCAACTAGCGGGAGGGGAGAGACCCAGTACTTC
>NA|TRBV28|TRBJ2-7|few
CASSFFDSLYEQYF
TGTGCCAGCAGTTTCTTTGACAGTCTTTACGAGCAGTACTTC
>TRBD2|TRBV5-1|TRBJ2-5|many
CASSPGLAALQETQYF
TGCGCCAGCAGCCCCGGACTAGCGGCCCTCCAAGAGACCCAGTACTTC
>TRBD1|TRBV4-1|TRBJ2-7|NA
CASSQVPGTGDYEQYF
TGCGCCAGCAGCCAGGTGCCCGGGACAGGGGACTACGAGCAGTACTTC
>NA|TRBV2|TRBJ2-7|NA
CASSDNFSYEQYF
TGTGCCAGCAGTGACAACTTCTCCTACGAGCAGTACTTC
>TRBD2|TRBV11-2|TRBJ2-7|few
CASSLAASGTYEQYF
TGTGCCAGCAGCTTAGCGGCTAGCGGTACCTACGAGCAGTACTTC
>NA|TRBV6-1|TRBJ1-5|NA
CASNRHSNQPQHF
TGTGCCAGCAACCGACATAGCAATCAGCCCCAGCATTTT
>NA|TRBV29-1|TRBJ2-1|NA
CSAALGHEQFF
TGCAGCGCCGCTTTGGGGCATGAGCAGTTCTTC
>TRBD1|TRBV5-4|TRBJ2-7|NA
CASSPTDRVYEQYF
TGTGCCAGCAGCCCCACGGACAGGGTCTACGAGCAGTACTTC
>NA|TRBV9|TRBJ2-7|few
CASSVGAGIYEQYF
TGTGCCAGCAGCGTAGGGGCGGGGATTTACGAGCAGTACTTC
>TRBD1|TRBV7-2|TRBJ2-1|few
CASSLSGTGRNEQFF
TGTGCCAGCAGCTTGTCCGGGACAGGCCGCAATGAGCAGTTCTTC
>TRBD2|TRBV29-1|TRBJ2-2|few
CSVRREETNTGELFF
TGCAGCGTTCGTCGGGAGGAAACGAACACCGGGGAGCTGTTTTTT
>TRBD1|TRBV4-2|TRBJ2-5|few
CASSLTTGTVKETQYF
TGTGCCAGCAGCCTTACGACAGGGACCGTCAAAGAGACCCAGTACTTC
>NA|TRBV7-8|TRBJ2-3|few
CASSLGGPSTDTQYF
TGTGCCAGCAGCTTAGGAGGGCCTAGCACAGATACGCAGTATTTT
>TRBD2|TRBV27|TRBJ2-7|NA
CASTTRTSGEDFYEQYF
TGTGCCAGCACTACGAGGACTAGCGGGGAAGATTTCTACGAGCAGTACTTC
>NA|TRBV27|TRBJ1-1|NA
CASSSFGGGTEAFF
TGTGCCAGCAGTTCCTTCGGAGGCGGCACTGAAGCTTTCTTT
>TRBD2|TRBV13|TRBJ2-3|NA
CASSPHSGATDTQYF
TGTGCCAGCAGCCCTCATAGCGGGGCCACAGATACGCAGTATTTT
>NA|TRBV18|TRBJ1-2|few
CASSPEGFGYTF
TGTGCCAGCTCTCCGGAGGGGTTTGGCTACACCTTC
>TRBD1|TRBV2|TRBJ2-1|NA
CASGQGPYNEQFF
TGTGCCAGCGGACAGGGCCCCTACAATGAGCAGTTCTTC
>NA|TRBV29-1|TRBJ2-7|NA
CSVHAQGSYEQYF
TGCAGCGTTCACGCACAGGGTTCCTACGAGCAGTACTTC
>NA|TRBV9|TRBJ2-3|few
CASSGDLEGVSDTQYF
TGTGCCAGCAGCGGAGACCTAGAGGGGGTCTCAGATACGCAGTATTTT